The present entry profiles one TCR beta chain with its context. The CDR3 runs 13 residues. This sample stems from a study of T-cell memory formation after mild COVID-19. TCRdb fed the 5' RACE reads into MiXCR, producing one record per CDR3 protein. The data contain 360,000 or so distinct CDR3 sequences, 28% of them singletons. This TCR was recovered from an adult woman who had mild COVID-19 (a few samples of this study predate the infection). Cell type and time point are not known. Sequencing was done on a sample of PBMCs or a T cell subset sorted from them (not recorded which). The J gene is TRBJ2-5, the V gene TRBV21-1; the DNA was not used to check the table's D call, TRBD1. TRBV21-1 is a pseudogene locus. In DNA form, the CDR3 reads TGTGCCAGCAGCAACCAGCAAGACGGGACCACGTACTTC. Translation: CASSNQQDGTTYF.